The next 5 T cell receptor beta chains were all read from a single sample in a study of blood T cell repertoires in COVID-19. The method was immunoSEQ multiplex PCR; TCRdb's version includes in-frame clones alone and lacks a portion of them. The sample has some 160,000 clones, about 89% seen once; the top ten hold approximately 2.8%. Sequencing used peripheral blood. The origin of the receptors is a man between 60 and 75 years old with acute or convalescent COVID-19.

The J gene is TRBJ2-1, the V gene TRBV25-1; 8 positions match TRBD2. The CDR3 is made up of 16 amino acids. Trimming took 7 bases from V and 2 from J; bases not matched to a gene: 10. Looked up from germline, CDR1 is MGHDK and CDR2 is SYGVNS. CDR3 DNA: TGTGCCAGCACCCTCCATGAGCGGGGGACCTACAATGAGCAGTTCTTC. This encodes CASTLHERGTYNEQFF. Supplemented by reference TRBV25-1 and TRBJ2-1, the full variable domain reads EADIYQTPRYLVIGTGKKITLECSQTMGHDKMYWYQQDPGMELHLIHYSYGVNSTEKGDLSSESTVSRIRTEHFPLTLESARPSHTSQYLCASTLHERGTYNEQFFGPGTRLTVL.

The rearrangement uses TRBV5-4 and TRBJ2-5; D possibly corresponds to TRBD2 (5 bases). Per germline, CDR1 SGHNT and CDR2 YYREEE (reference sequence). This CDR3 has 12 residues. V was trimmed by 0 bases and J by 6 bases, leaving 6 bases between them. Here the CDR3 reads CASSLGEKTQYF. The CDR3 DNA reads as TGTGCCAGCAGCTTGGGGGAGAAGACCCAGTACTTC.

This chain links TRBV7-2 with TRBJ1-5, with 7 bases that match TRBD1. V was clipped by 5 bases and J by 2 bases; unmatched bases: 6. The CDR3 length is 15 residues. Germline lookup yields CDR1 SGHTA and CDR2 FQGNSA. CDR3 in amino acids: CASSTRTGGNQPQHF. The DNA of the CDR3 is TGTGCCAGCAGCACCCGGACAGGTGGCAATCAGCCCCAGCATTTT.

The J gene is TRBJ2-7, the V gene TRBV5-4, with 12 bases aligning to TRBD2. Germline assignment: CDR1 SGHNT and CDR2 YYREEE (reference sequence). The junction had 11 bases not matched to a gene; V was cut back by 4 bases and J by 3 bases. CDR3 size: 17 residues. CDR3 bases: TGTGCCAGCAGCACCGGACTAGCGGGGAATAGGCTCTACGAGCAGTACTTC. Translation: CASSTGLAGNRLYEQYF. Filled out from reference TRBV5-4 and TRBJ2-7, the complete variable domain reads ETGVTQSPTHLIKTRGQQVTLRCSSQSGHNTVSWYQQALGQGPQFIFQYYREEENGRGNFPPRFSGLQFPNYSSELNVNALELDDSALYLCASSTGLAGNRLYEQYFGPGTRLTVT.

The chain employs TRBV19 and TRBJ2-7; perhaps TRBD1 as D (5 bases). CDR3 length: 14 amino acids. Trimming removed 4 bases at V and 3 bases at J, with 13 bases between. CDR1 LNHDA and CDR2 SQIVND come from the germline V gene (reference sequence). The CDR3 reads CASSTGLGFYEQYF. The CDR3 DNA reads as TGTGCCAGTAGTACAGGGCTGGGGTTCTACGAGCAGTACTTC.